Here is one T cell receptor beta chain with its context. The sample belongs to a study of blood T cell repertoires in COVID-19. Study information: From the United States, Italy and Spain came samples of acute and convalescent COVID-19. T cells, B-cell-depleted T cells, or PBMCs provided the cDNA or gDNA that served as material.

The V gene end was trimmed by 4 bases and the J gene end by 2 bases; junction bases not matched to a gene: 4. The V gene's germline CDR1 is SGDLS and CDR2 YYNGEE. The CDR3 is made up of 14 amino acids. Original data processing: Amplification with reference gene primers provided the estimates of nucleated cell counts. The protocol was immunoSEQ multiplex PCR, while the TCRdb copy is restricted to in-frame clones and leaves out a portion. V and J calls and clone size are copied from that table; D and trimming were computed from the DNA. The data show roughly 87,000 clones, with 89% seen just once and roughly 4.9% held by the top ten.

The rearrangement joins TRBV9 to TRBJ1-2; the match to TRBD1 covers 8 bases. The sequence came from a woman aged 80 or over with active COVID-19. The sample taken for sequencing was peripheral blood. The DNA of the CDR3 is TGTGCCAGCAGCCCAGGACAGGGCAACTATGGCTACACCTTC. It is translated as CASSPGQGNYGYTF.